A selection of T cell receptor beta chains follows, all from one sample in a study of blood T cell repertoires in COVID-19. Data came from immunoSEQ multiplex PCR; TCRdb stores just in-frame clones and leaves some out. The profile shows under 15,000 clones, roughly 91% of them singletons. Sequencing was carried out using peripheral blood. The receptors originated from a human donor in a cohort sampled during active COVID-19. Each CDR3 is given with its conserved first and last residue.

V: TRBV4-1
J: TRBJ2-5
length: 15
CDR3: CASSHPGQGRETQYF

V: TRBV30
J: TRBJ1-2
length: 14
CDR3: CAWRPDRGLGGYTF

V: TRBV28
J: TRBJ2-7
length: 15
CDR3: CASSTVAGGDYEQYF

V: TRBV15
J: TRBJ1-4
length: 16
CDR3: CATSREGTGSNEKLFF

V: TRBV4-1
J: TRBJ2-5
length: 15
CDR3: CASSQGSDRGETQYF

V: TRBV11-2
J: TRBJ2-7
length: 16
CDR3: CASSLWSGTVSYEQYF

V: TRBV4-3
J: TRBJ2-1
length: 17
CDR3: CASSQALAGGGGNEQFF

V: TRBV9
J: TRBJ2-5
length: 15
CDR3: CASTQAGGHRETQYF

V: TRBV9
J: TRBJ2-2
length: 16
CDR3: CASSSYGVRVAGELFF

V: TRBV6-6
J: TRBJ1-1
length: 12
CDR3: CASSRRNTEAFF

V: TRBV10-3
J: TRBJ2-2
length: 17
CDR3: CAISEVSGGRYTGELFF

V: TRBV9
J: TRBJ2-7
length: 16
CDR3: CASSVLSGQGLHEQYF

V: TRBV5-6
J: TRBJ2-7
length: 16
CDR3: CASSLEVSGGIYEQYF